This TCR beta chain came from a study of T-cell reconstitution after alpha-beta-depleted transplantation in children. This clonotype was seen repeatedly, ten times or more. Antigen: not known. V lost 1 base and J lost 6, with 10 bases in between. The CDR3 covers 12 residues. From germline, CDR1 is DFQATT and CDR2 SNEGSKA (reference sequence). General study results and limits: T-cell numbers and diversity one year post-transplant derived largely from freshly generated T cells. Some patients showed high day-60 TCRbeta diversity, which derived from surviving recipient T cells and thymic progenitors. Several hundred expanded graft clones reportedly supplied alpha-beta T cells about two months after transplant.

The TCRbeta library was prepared with unique molecular identifiers. TCRdb processed the PCR reads anew with MiXCR; each CDR3 protein has one entry. The sample carries some 300,000 distinct CDR3 sequences, over 7% recorded once. This TCR was sampled from a female patient under 10 years old who had a stem cell transplant for Fanconi anemia, so the T cells may come from the graft donor. The chain is built from TRBV20-1 and TRBJ2-7; D possibly matches TRBD1 or TRBD2 (5 bases each). Sequencing was performed on peripheral blood, taken 360 days after TCRalphabeta/CD19-depleted stem cell transplant. CDR3 sequence: CSARGGTFEQYF. DNA of the CDR3: TGCAGTGCTAGAGGGGGGACGTTCGAGCAGTACTTC.